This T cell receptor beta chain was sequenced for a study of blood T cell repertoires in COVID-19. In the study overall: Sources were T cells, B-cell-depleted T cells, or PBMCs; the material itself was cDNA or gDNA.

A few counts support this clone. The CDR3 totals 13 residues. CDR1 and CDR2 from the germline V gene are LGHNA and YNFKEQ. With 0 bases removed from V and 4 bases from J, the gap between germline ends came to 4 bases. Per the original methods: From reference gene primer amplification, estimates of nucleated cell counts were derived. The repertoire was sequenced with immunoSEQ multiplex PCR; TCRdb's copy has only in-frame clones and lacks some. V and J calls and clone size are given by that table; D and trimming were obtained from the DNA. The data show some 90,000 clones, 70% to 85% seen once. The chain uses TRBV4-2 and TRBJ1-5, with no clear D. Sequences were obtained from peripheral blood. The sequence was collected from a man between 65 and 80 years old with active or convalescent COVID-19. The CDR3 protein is CASSQDVNQPQHF. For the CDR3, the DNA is TGTGCCAGCAGCCAAGACGTTAATCAGCCCCAGCATTTT.